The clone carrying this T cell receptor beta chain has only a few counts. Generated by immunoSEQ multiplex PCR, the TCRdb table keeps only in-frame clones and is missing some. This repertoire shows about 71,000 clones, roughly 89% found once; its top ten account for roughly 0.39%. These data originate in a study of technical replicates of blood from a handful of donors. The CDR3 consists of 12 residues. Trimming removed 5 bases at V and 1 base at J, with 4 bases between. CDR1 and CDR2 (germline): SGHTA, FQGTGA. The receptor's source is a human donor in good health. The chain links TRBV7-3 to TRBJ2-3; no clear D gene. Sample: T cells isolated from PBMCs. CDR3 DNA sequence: TGTGCCAGCAGCCCAGGCACAGATACGCAGTATTTT. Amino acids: CASSPGTDTQYF. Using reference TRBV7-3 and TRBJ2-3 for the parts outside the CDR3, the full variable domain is GAGVSQTPSNKVTEKGKYVELRCDPISGHTALYWYRQSLGQGPEFLIYFQGTGAADDSGLPNDRFFAVRPEGSVSTLKIQRTERGDSAVYLCASSPGTDTQYFGPGTRLTVL.